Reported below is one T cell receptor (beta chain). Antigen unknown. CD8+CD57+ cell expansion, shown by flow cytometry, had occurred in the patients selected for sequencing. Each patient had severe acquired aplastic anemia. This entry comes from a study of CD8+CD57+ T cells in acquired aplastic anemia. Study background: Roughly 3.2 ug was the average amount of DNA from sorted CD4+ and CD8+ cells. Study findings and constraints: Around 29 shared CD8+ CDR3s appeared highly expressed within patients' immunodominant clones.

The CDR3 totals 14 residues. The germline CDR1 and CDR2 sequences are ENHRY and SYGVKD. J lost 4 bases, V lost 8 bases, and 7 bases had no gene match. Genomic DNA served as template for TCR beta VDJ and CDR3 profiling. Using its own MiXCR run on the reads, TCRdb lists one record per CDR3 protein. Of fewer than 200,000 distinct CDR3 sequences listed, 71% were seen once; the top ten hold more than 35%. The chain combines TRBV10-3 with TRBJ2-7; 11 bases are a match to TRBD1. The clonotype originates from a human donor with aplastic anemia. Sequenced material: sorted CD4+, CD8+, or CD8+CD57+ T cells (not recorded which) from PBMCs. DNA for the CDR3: TGTGCCATCTCTCTCGGGACAGGGGGTTACGAGCAGTACTTC. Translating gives CAISLGTGGYEQYF.